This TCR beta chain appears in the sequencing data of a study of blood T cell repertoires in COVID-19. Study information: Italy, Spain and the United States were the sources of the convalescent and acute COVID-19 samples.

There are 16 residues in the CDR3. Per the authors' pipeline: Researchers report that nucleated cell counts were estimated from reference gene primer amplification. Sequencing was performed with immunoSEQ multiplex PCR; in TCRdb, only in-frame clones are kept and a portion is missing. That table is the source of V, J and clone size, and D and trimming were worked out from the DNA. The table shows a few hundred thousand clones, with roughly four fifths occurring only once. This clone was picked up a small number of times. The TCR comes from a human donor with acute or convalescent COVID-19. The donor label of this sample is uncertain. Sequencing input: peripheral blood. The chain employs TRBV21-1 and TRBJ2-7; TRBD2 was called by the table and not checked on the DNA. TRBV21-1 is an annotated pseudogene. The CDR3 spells CASSILTSGSSYEQYF. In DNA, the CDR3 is TGTGCCAGCAGCATACTTACTAGCGGGAGCTCCTACGAGCAGTACTTC.